The next 9 T cell receptor beta chains were all read from a single sample in a study of T-cell reconstitution after alpha-beta-depleted transplantation in children. A library of TCRbeta sequences, prepared with unique molecular identifiers, was generated. From the PCR reads, TCRdb called clonotypes with MiXCR, one entry per CDR3 protein. The sample holds fewer than 700,000 distinct CDR3 sequences, 10% to 15% seen once. The sequencing used PBMCs, mostly from graft donor cells, collected 360 days after TCRalphabeta/CD19-depleted stem cell transplant. The receptors were gathered from a male patient aged 10 to 17 who had a stem cell transplant for acute myeloid leukemia, so the T cells may come from the graft donor.

CDR3 nucleotides: TGTGCCAGCTCACCTGGAGATCTCTACGAGCAGTACTTC. This codes for CASSPGDLYEQYF. The chain couples TRBV18 to TRBJ2-7; unclear D gene. The CDR3 is 13 amino acids. CDR1 KGHSH and CDR2 LQKENI come from the germline V gene. Trimming shortened V by 3 bases and J by 3 bases, and 9 bases separated the two germline ends.

The rearrangement joins TRBV27 to TRBJ1-5; the D is unclear. CDR1 is MNHEY, CDR2 SMNVEV, per germline (reference sequence). The CDR3 has 13 amino acids. The V end was cut by 7 bases, the J end by 2 bases, with 9 bases between. CDR3 DNA: TGTGCCAGCAAAGGCGGGCGCAATCAGCCCCAGCATTTT. It codes for CASKGGRNQPQHF.

The rearrangement uses TRBV3-1 and TRBJ2-3; 13 bases agree with TRBD2. The junction had 12 bases not matched to a gene; V was cut back by 4 bases and J by 8 bases. Germline CDR1 reads LGHDT; CDR2 reads YNNKEL (reference sequence). The length of the CDR3 is 17 residues. The CDR3 here is CASSLPQGLAGTGTQYF. In DNA, the CDR3 is TGTGCCAGCAGCCTCCCCCAGGGACTAGCGGGAACCGGTACGCAGTATTTT.

The V and J genes are TRBV12-3 or TRBV12-4 and TRBJ1-4; 9 bases line up with TRBD1. The junction had 6 bases not matched to a gene; V was cut back by 5 bases and J by 5 bases. This CDR3 spans 15 amino acids. The CDR3 spells CASSPGGTGNEKLFF. The CDR3 DNA is TGTGCCAGCAGTCCAGGCGGGACAGGGAATGAAAAACTGTTTTTT.

This chain links TRBV20-1 with TRBJ1-2; D unclear. The CDR3 extends over 14 amino acids. CDR1 is DFQATT and CDR2 is SNEGSKA in the germline V gene (reference sequence). V dropped 3 bases and J dropped 9 bases, with 20 bases sitting between them. CDR3 DNA sequence: TGCAGTGCTAGCCCACGGGCCGCCCTAGAAAGCTACACCTTC. Translating gives CSASPRAALESYTF.

Many counts were recorded for this clonotype. The DNA for the CDR3 is TGCAGCGTGGTGACTAGCGGGAGAATTTATGAGCAGTTCTTC. Translated, it gives CSVVTSGRIYEQFF. The V call is TRBV29-1, the J call TRBJ2-1, with 12 bases aligning to TRBD2. V lost 6 bases to trimming and J lost 8 bases; unmatched junction nucleotides: 8. This CDR3 is 14 amino acids long. Germline lookup yields CDR1 SQVTM and CDR2 ANQGSEA.

The chain joins TRBV29-1 to TRBJ2-3; 16 nucleotides agree with TRBD2. The ends lost 6 bases at V and 6 bases at J; junction bases unmatched: 3. Looked up from germline, CDR1 is SQVTM and CDR2 is ANQGSEA. The CDR3 runs to 14 residues. The CDR3 protein is CSVGTSGRADTQYF. DNA of the CDR3: TGCAGCGTCGGGACTAGCGGGAGGGCGGATACGCAGTATTTT.

The chain is built from TRBV10-3 and TRBJ2-7; TRBD1 matches 12 bases. This CDR3 has 18 residues. V gave up 6 bases and J gave up 3 bases; unmatched junction bases: 15. Germline-derived CDR1 and CDR2 are ENHRY and SYGVKD. In DNA form, the CDR3 reads TGTGCCATCAGCGGCGGAGGGACAGGGGGCGTTTGGGACTACGAGCAGTACTTC. This encodes CAISGGGTGGVWDYEQYF.

This clonotype was recorded many times. J is TRBJ2-5 and V is TRBV28, with 7 bases matching TRBD2. In germline, CDR1 is MDHEN, CDR2 SYDVKM. This CDR3 has 13 residues. V dropped 6 bases and J dropped 5; count of bases not matched to a gene: 6. Here the CDR3 DNA reads TGTGCCAGCAGCTTAGGGAGGGAGGAGACCCAGTACTTC. This translates into CASSLGREETQYF.